A selection of T cell receptor beta chains follows, all from one sample in a study of blood T cell repertoires in COVID-19. Sequenced by immunoSEQ multiplex PCR; TCRdb stores in-frame clones only, minus some. The table records some 340,000 clones, over 75% of them present only once. Source material: PBMCs or T cells enriched from blood (not recorded which). The receptors were gathered from a woman aged 25 to 39 who had recovered from COVID-19. Each CDR3 is given with its conserved first and last residue. Each record gives: CDR3 length, clone size, V gene, J gene, D gene, CDR3 DNA, CDR3 protein. A D gene is named only where the DNA matches it firmly. Clone size appears in some rows only: once, few, many, or a class for an expanded clone.

16,NA,TRBV4-1,TRBJ2-5,TRBD1,TGCGCCAGCAGCCCGCAGGAGACAGGGGCTGAAGAGACCCAGTACTTC,CASSPQETGAEETQYF
16,NA,TRBV7-8,TRBJ2-2,NA,TGTGCCAGCAGCTCATTGGGGGGGCGGAACACCGGGGAGCTGTTTTTT,CASSSLGGRNTGELFF
14,NA,TRBV2,TRBJ1-4,NA,TGTGCCAGCAGCCCCAATCGGGTCCGAGAAAAACTGTTTTTT,CASSPNRVREKLFF
13,few,TRBV7-9,TRBJ1-1,NA,TGTGCCAGCAGCCCCTCGGTGACAGTTGAAGCTTTCTTT,CASSPSVTVEAFF
15,NA,TRBV25-1,TRBJ1-2,TRBD1,TGTGCCAGCAGTGAGCCCGGGACAGTATTTCGAGGCTACACCTTC,CASSEPGTVFRGYTF
17,few,TRBV30,TRBJ1-2,TRBD1,TGTGCCTGGAGTGTACTGAGACAGGGGGTGAGATTCTATGGCTACACCTTC,CAWSVLRQGVRFYGYTF
15,NA,TRBV29-1,TRBJ1-3,TRBD1,TGCAGCGCCGGGACAGGGCTCAACTCTGGAAACACCATATATTTT,CSAGTGLNSGNTIYF
13,NA,TRBV11-3,TRBJ1-1,NA,TGTGCCAGCAGCTTATCCAGGGACACTGAAGCTTTCTTT,CASSLSRDTEAFF
15,NA,TRBV6-2/TRBV6-3,TRBJ1-6,NA,TGTGCCAGCAGTTTGACCGCGATAGGAGATTCACCCCTCCACTTT,CASSLTAIGDSPLHF
16,once,TRBV11-3,TRBJ2-5,NA,TGTGCCAGCAGCTCCAGCTCAGGGATTCGCCAAGAGACCCAGTACTTC,CASSSSSGIRQETQYF
14,NA,TRBV6-5,TRBJ2-3,NA,TGTGCCAGCAAGGGGCTCTGGGATTCAGATACGCAGTATTTT,CASKGLWDSDTQYF
13,NA,TRBV28,TRBJ2-2,NA,TGTGCCAGCCACCTTACAGGGACCGGGGAGCTGTTTTTT,CASHLTGTGELFF
17,NA,TRBV7-2,TRBJ1-6,TRBD1,TGTGCCAGCAGCCCATTCAGGGGGCAGGGCGGTAGTTCACCCCTCCACTTT,CASSPFRGQGGSSPLHF
16,NA,TRBV9,TRBJ2-3,TRBD2,TGTGCCAGCAGCGCATCGCTAGCGGGGGGGCCTGATACGCAGTATTTT,CASSASLAGGPDTQYF
17,NA,TRBV5-6,TRBJ1-5,TRBD1,TGTGCCAGCAGCTTGTTGACCGGGACAGGGGGAGGTCAGCCCCAGCATTTT,CASSLLTGTGGGQPQHF
15,NA,TRBV20-1,TRBJ1-3,TRBD1,TGCAGTGCTAGTGAGACAGGGGTGCCCCTAAACACCATATATTTT,CSASETGVPLNTIYF
16,NA,TRBV27,TRBJ1-6,TRBD1,TGTGCCAGCAGTGGGGGACAGGGGATTTATAATTCACCCCTCCACTTT,CASSGGQGIYNSPLHF
13,few,TRBV6-5,TRBJ2-1,TRBD1,TGTGCCAGCAGACAGGGACAGAACAATGAGCAGTTCTTC,CASRQGQNNEQFF
11,NA,TRBV19,TRBJ2-1,NA,TGTGCCAGTGGTAGTGAGAATGAGCAGTTCTTC,CASGSENEQFF
14,NA,TRBV7-8,TRBJ1-2,TRBD1,TGTGCCAGCAGCGCCCGACAGGGACCCTATGGCTACACCTTC,CASSARQGPYGYTF
14,NA,TRBV5-4,TRBJ2-7,NA,TGTGCCAGCAGCTTAGAGAAATTCTCCTACGAGCAGTACTTC,CASSLEKFSYEQYF
16,NA,TRBV13,TRBJ2-3,TRBD2,TGTGCCAGCAGCTACACTCTAGCGGGGATCACAGATACGCAGTATTTT,CASSYTLAGITDTQYF
16,NA,TRBV10-3,TRBJ2-5,TRBD2,TGTGCCATCAGTGAGACACTAGCGGGGACCTTGGAGACCCAGTACTTC,CAISETLAGTLETQYF
16,NA,TRBV7-9,TRBJ1-4,TRBD1,TGTGCCAGCAGCTTCACCTATACAGGGGAGATGGAAAAACTGTTTTTT,CASSFTYTGEMEKLFF
14,once,TRBV16,TRBJ1-1,NA,TGTGCCAGCAGCCAGCGAACAGCGAACACTGAAGCTTTCTTT,CASSQRTANTEAFF
14,once,TRBV5-1,TRBJ1-1,NA,TGCGCCAGCTCAAAACTCCAGGTAAACACTGAAGCTTTCTTT,CASSKLQVNTEAFF
16,NA,TRBV10-3,TRBJ1-1,NA,TGTGCCATCAGGTTGGGCTCGGGCGGAGGCGGTACTGAAGCTTTCTTT,CAIRLGSGGGGTEAFF
15,NA,TRBV7-9,TRBJ1-6,NA,TGTGCCAGCAGCTCCCCTCTCCAGGGTAATTCACCCCTCCACTTT,CASSSPLQGNSPLHF
15,NA,TRBV11-1,TRBJ2-1,TRBD1,TGTGCCAGCGGTCGGGGGACAGGGTTCTACAATGAGCAGTTCTTC,CASGRGTGFYNEQFF
16,NA,TRBV9,TRBJ2-7,TRBD1,TGTGCCAGCAGCGTGGCGGGACAGGGGCTTTCCAACGAGCAGTACTTC,CASSVAGQGLSNEQYF
14,few,TRBV4-3,TRBJ1-1,NA,TGCGCCAGCAGCTCGGGGGGCTTTGGTTCTGAAGCTTTCTTT,CASSSGGFGSEAFF
16,NA,TRBV5-1,TRBJ1-3,TRBD1,TGCGCCAGCAGCGGGGGACAGCCTCTCTCTGGAAACACCATATATTTT,CASSGGQPLSGNTIYF
15,NA,TRBV7-2,TRBJ2-1,TRBD1,TGTGCCAGCAGCTACGTGGGACAGGGAATACATGAGCAGTTCTTC,CASSYVGQGIHEQFF
15,NA,TRBV19,TRBJ1-5,TRBD1,TGTGCCAGTAGTATGGTTGGACAGGGATATCAGCCCCAGCATTTT,CASSMVGQGYQPQHF
14,NA,TRBV11-2,TRBJ2-7,NA,TGTGCCAGCAGCCCACTCAGGGGTTCCTACGAGCAGTACTTC,CASSPLRGSYEQYF
14,NA,TRBV7-6,TRBJ1-4,NA,TGTGCCAGCAGCTTCAGGGGTGACGGTGAAAAACTGTTTTTT,CASSFRGDGEKLFF
12,NA,TRBV19,TRBJ1-1,NA,TGTGCCAGTAGTATGGCCGGAAGGAGGGCTTTCTTT,CASSMAGRRAFF
17,once,TRBV7-2,TRBJ2-6,TRBD1,TGTGCCAGCAGGTCGGACAGGGGAGGAACTGGGGCCAACGTCCTGACTTTC,CASRSDRGGTGANVLTF
13,NA,TRBV27,TRBJ1-3,NA,TGTGCCTCCAAGGCAGGGGCTGGAAACACCATATATTTT,CASKAGAGNTIYF
14,NA,TRBV7-2,TRBJ2-5,NA,TGTGCCAGCGGAAGCGCACAACCGGGGGAGACCCAGTACTTC,CASGSAQPGETQYF
14,few,TRBV28,TRBJ1-1,NA,TGTGCCAGCAGTGCCTACCTAGGGAACACTGAAGCTTTCTTT,CASSAYLGNTEAFF
15,NA,TRBV28,TRBJ1-5,NA,TGTGCCAGCAGCCTAGTGGGGCAGGGGTACCAGCCCCAGCATTTT,CASSLVGQGYQPQHF
17,NA,TRBV4-1,TRBJ2-2,TRBD2,TGCGCCAGCAGCCAAGATATCGAGCGGGAGGACACCGGGGAGCTGTTTTTT,CASSQDIEREDTGELFF
16,NA,TRBV14,TRBJ2-6,NA,TGTGCCAGCAGCCAAGATCGGGGAGCTGGGGCCAACGTCCTGACTTTC,CASSQDRGAGANVLTF
13,NA,TRBV2,TRBJ1-2,NA,TGTGCCAGCAGTGAAGAACAGTCTGCCGGCTACACCTTC,CASSEEQSAGYTF
14,NA,TRBV3-1/TRBV3-2,TRBJ2-2,NA,TGTGCCAGCAGCCAAGATCTAAGCACCGGGGAGCTGTTTTTT,CASSQDLSTGELFF
16,NA,TRBV4-3,TRBJ1-1,NA,TGCGCCAGCAGCCTTGTTGGGGGGGCGGGGAACACTGAAGCTTTCTTT,CASSLVGGAGNTEAFF
13,NA,TRBV29-1,TRBJ1-1,TRBD1,TGCAGCGTCCAAGTCGGCAGGGGGCATGAAGCTTTCTTT,CSVQVGRGHEAFF
13,NA,TRBV28,TRBJ1-6,NA,TGTGCCAGTAATAGGAGTCCGGCGTCACCCCTCCACTTT,CASNRSPASPLHF
15,NA,TRBV5-1,TRBJ2-2,NA,TGCGCCAGCAGCTTGGGATCAGGGAACACCGGGGAGCTGTTTTTT,CASSLGSGNTGELFF
20,NA,TRBV7-9,TRBJ2-1,TRBD1,TGTGCCAGCAGCATAAAACCGAAACTGGGACAGGGGGGATATTACAATGAGCAGTTCTTC,CASSIKPKLGQGGYYNEQFF
10,NA,TRBV5-8,TRBJ2-7,NA,TGTGCCAGCAGGGGGGGCGAGCAGTACTTC,CASRGGEQYF
13,once,TRBV7-9,TRBJ1-1,TRBD1,TGTGCCAGCAGCACACAGGGGGGTACTGAAGCTTTCTTT,CASSTQGGTEAFF
14,NA,TRBV6-5,TRBJ1-1,TRBD1,TGTGCCAGCAGTCCCGGGACAGGGAGGACTGAAGCTTTCTTT,CASSPGTGRTEAFF
13,NA,TRBV7-2,TRBJ2-3,NA,TGTGCCAGCAGCGGACGACTAGTCGGTACGCAGTATTTT,CASSGRLVGTQYF